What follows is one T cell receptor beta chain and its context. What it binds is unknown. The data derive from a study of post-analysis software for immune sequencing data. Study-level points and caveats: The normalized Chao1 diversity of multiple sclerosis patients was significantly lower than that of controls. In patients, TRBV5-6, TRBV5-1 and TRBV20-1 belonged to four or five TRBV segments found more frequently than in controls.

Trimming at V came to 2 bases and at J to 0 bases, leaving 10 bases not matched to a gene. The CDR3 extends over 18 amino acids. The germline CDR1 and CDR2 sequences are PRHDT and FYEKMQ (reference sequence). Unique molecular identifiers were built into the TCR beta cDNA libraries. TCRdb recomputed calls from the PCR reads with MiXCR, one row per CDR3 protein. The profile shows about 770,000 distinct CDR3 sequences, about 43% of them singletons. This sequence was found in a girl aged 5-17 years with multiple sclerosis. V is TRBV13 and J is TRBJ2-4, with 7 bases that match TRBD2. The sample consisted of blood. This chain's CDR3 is CASSLSPFRGGAKNIQYF. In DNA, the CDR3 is TGTGCCAGCAGCTTAAGTCCTTTCCGCGGGGGAGCCAAAAACATTCAGTACTTC.